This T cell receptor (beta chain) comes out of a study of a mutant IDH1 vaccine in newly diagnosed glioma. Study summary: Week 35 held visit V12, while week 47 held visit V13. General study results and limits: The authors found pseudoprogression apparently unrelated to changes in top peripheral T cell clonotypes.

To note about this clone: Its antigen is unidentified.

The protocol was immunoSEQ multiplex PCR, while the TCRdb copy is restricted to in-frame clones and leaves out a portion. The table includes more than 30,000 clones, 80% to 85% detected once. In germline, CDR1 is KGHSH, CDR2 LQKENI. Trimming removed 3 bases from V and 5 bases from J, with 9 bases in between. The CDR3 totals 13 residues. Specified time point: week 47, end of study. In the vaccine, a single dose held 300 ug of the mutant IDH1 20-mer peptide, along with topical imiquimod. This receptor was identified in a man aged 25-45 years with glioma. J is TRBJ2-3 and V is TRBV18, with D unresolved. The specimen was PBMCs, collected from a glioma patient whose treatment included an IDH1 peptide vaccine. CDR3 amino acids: CASSPLSGDTQYF. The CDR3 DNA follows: TGTGCCAGCTCACCTTTGTCCGGAGATACGCAGTATTTT.